The 21 T cell receptor beta chains in this list originate from one sample, sequenced in a study of beta chain features in type 1 diabetes. Isolated RNA was reverse transcribed in full, so expressed TCRB transcripts were sequenced. Only in-frame clones appear in the TCRdb table, and some are missing; sequencing was by immunoSEQ multiplex PCR. The sample lists around 500,000 clones; around 10% were seen once. Specimen: naive CD4+ T cells from blood. All receptors come from a woman aged 18-29 years in good health.

This clone has just a few counts. This chain links TRBV7-3 with TRBJ2-1; D may be TRBD1 or TRBD2 (5 bases each). Deletions cut 5 bases from V and 10 bases from J, with 27 bases between. The CDR3 has 17 amino acids. Germline V CDR1 and CDR2: SGHTA, FQGTGA. The CDR3 region has the DNA TGTGCCAGCAGCCCAAAGGAGGCAGGCAGACAGTCTCCCGAGCAGTTCTTC. This codes for CASSPKEAGRQSPEQFF.

The chain links TRBV18 to TRBJ1-1; a possible D gene is TRBD1 (5 bases). CDR3 length: 14 amino acids. Trimming left V 4 bases short and J 3 bases short, with 12 bases between. Germline lookup yields CDR1 KGHSH and CDR2 LQKENI. In nucleotides, the CDR3 is TGTGCCAGCTCACAAAACGTGGGGGACACTGAAGCTTTCTTT. It is translated as CASSQNVGDTEAFF.

The V call is TRBV29-1, the J call TRBJ2-1; tentatively, D is TRBD2 (6 bases). The CDR3 has 16 amino acids. Between the trimmed V and J ends, which lost 6 bases and 6 bases, there was a span of 24 bases. Germline-derived CDR1 and CDR2 are SQVTM and ANQGSEA. Here the CDR3 DNA reads TGCAGCGTGCCGTCCGCCCGCCTAGTAGCGGTCAATGAGCAGTTCTTC. Encoded protein: CSVPSARLVAVNEQFF.

This clone was picked up a small number of times. The chain has TRBV2 and TRBJ1-6, with TRBD1 matching over 7 bases. Germline CDR1 is SNHLY and CDR2 is FYNNEI. The CDR3 spans 14 residues. After removal of 11 bases from V and 7 bases from J, the junction contained 11 bases not matched to a gene. This CDR3 reads CASRTGARNSPLHF. CDR3 nucleotides: TGTGCCTCCCGAACAGGGGCCCGGAATTCACCCCTCCACTTT. Variable domain in full (rest from reference TRBV2 and TRBJ1-6): EPEVTQTPSHQVTQMGQEVILRCVPISNHLYFYWYRQILGQKVEFLVSFYNNEISEKSEIFDDQFSVERPDGSNFTLKIRSTKLEDSAMYFCASRTGARNSPLHFGNGTRLTVT.

A few counts support this clone. The chain carries TRBV4-2 and TRBJ1-1; 10 positions agree with TRBD1. Looked up from germline, CDR1 is LGHNA and CDR2 is YNFKEQ. The CDR3 has 17 amino acids. Trimming cost V 0 bases and J 2 bases; bases outside gene matches: 6. CDR3 nucleotide sequence: TGTGCCAGCAGCCAAGAGACAGGGGGCTATATAAACACTGAAGCTTTCTTT. It encodes CASSQETGGYINTEAFF.

This clone has only a few counts. The J gene is TRBJ1-5, the V gene TRBV7-9; 9 bases fit TRBD1. Trimming cost V 3 bases and J 4 bases; bases outside gene matches: 4. The CDR3 is 15 residues long. Germline CDR1 and CDR2: SEHNR and FQNEAQ (reference sequence). The CDR3 spells CASSFGTGINQPQHF. The CDR3 coding sequence is TGTGCCAGCAGCTTCGGGACAGGGATAAATCAGCCCCAGCATTTT.

The rearrangement links TRBV5-1 to TRBJ2-1; 13 nucleotides align to TRBD2. Germline assignment: CDR1 SGHRS and CDR2 YFSETQ. Trimming removed 0 bases from V and 9 bases from J; junction bases left unmatched: 12. The CDR3 extends over 18 amino acids. The CDR3 coding sequence is TGCGCCAGCAGCTTGGATAAGCGAGGACTAGCGGGAGTAGGTGAGCAGTTCTTC. Its translation is CASSLDKRGLAGVGEQFF.

This clone was observed a few times. This chain links TRBV4-3 with TRBJ1-2; D gene uncertain. V was clipped by 1 base and J by 4 bases, with 13 bases between them. Germline V gives CDR1 LGHNA, CDR2 YSLEER. The CDR3 loop spans 15 amino acids. CDR3 loop: CASSQGQTWGYGYTF. CDR3 nucleotide sequence: TGCGCCAGCAGCCAAGGGCAGACCTGGGGCTATGGCTACACCTTC.

This clone was counted between two and nine times. The chain joins TRBV29-1 to TRBJ2-2; no clear D. Deletions cut 7 bases from V and 0 bases from J, with 12 bases between. The CDR3 covers 14 residues. The germline gives CDR1 SQVTM, CDR2 ANQGSEA. CDR3 protein: CSARVATNTGELFF. The CDR3 DNA reads TGCAGCGCCCGGGTGGCGACGAACACCGGGGAGCTGTTTTTT.

This clone has a handful of counts. The chain has TRBV7-9 and TRBJ2-5; D not certain. Trimming removed 2 bases from V and 5 bases from J, with 6 bases in between. The CDR3 is 12 residues long. The germline V gene encodes CDR1 SEHNR and CDR2 FQNEAQ (reference sequence). CDR3 sequence reads: CASSLTLETQYF. CDR3 nucleotide sequence: TGTGCCAGCAGCTTAACCCTGGAGACCCAGTACTTC.

This clone has just a few counts. V usage is TRBV7-6 and J usage is TRBJ2-5; 9 nucleotides agree with TRBD2. The junction had 2 bases not matched to a gene; V was cut back by 5 bases and J by 4 bases. The CDR3 has 13 amino acids. Germline V lookup: CDR1 SGHVS, CDR2 FNYEAQ. The CDR3 here is CASSPAGGETQYF. In DNA form, the CDR3 reads TGTGCCAGCAGCCCAGCGGGGGGAGAGACCCAGTACTTC. The full variable domain, with the rest looked up from reference TRBV7-6 and TRBJ2-5, is GAGVSQSPRYKVTKRGQDVALRCDPISGHVSLYWYRQALGQGPEFLTYFNYEAQQDKSGLPNDRFSAERPEGSISTLTIQRTEQRDSAMYRCASSPAGGETQYFGPGTRLLVL.

This clone was seen more than once but under ten times. This rearrangement joins TRBV7-9 to TRBJ2-3, with D perhaps matching TRBD1 (6 bases). Germline V gene lookup returns CDR1 SEHNR and CDR2 FQNEAQ (reference sequence). CDR3 size: 16 residues. Between the trimmed V and J ends, which lost 5 bases and 0 bases, there was a span of 15 bases. CDR3 in DNA: TGTGCCAGCAGCCTAGATACAGGGTGGAGCACAGATACGCAGTATTTT. It specifies CASSLDTGWSTDTQYF. Complete variable domain (other parts from reference TRBV7-9 and TRBJ2-3): DTGVSQNPRHKITKRGQNVTFRCDPISEHNRLYWYRQTLGQGPEFLTYFQNEAQLEKSRLLSDRFSAERPKGSFSTLEIQRTEQGDSAMYLCASSLDTGWSTDTQYFGPGTRLTVL.

In DNA form, the CDR3 reads TGTGCCAGCAGTGAGCCGGGACAGAGCTACAATGAGCAGTTCTTC. Amino acids: CASSEPGQSYNEQFF. The chain is built from TRBV6-6 and TRBJ2-1; TRBD1 agrees at 7 bases. Germline V gives CDR1 MNHNY, CDR2 SVGAGI (reference sequence). V lost 5 bases, J lost 3 bases, and 7 bases stayed unmatched. There are 15 residues in the CDR3.

This clone was detected once. The rearrangement links TRBV5-6 to TRBJ1-1, with D uncertain. CDR1 is SGHDT and CDR2 is YYEEEE in the germline V gene. V was clipped by 2 bases and J by 0 bases, with 14 bases between them. CDR3 length: 16 residues. CDR3 nucleotide sequence: TGTGCCAGCAGCTTTCTCCACAGCAACATGAACACTGAAGCTTTCTTT. As protein: CASSFLHSNMNTEAFF.

The chain couples TRBV5-6 to TRBJ1-6, with TRBD1 as a possible D gene (6 bases). This CDR3 comprises 14 residues. Trimming cost V 5 bases and J 4 bases, with 10 bases left between them. Germline V gene sequence: CDR1 SGHDT, CDR2 YYEEEE. CDR3 in amino acids: CASRVGQYNSPLHF. The CDR3 region has the DNA TGTGCCAGCAGAGTTGGACAGTATAATTCACCCCTCCACTTT.

In this sample, this clone turned up a few times. The J gene is TRBJ2-3, the V gene TRBV5-1, with 12 positions matching TRBD2. The V gene end was trimmed by 0 bases and the J gene end by 4 bases; junction bases not matched to a gene: 0. Per germline, CDR1 SGHRS and CDR2 YFSETQ. This CDR3 comprises 15 residues. Written as DNA, the CDR3 is TGCGCCAGCAGCTTGGCTAGCGGGAGGGCAGATACGCAGTATTTT. This encodes CASSLASGRADTQYF.

This clone came up a few times. J is TRBJ2-4 and V is TRBV30, with D possibly TRBD1 on 5 matching bases. Trimming stripped 2 bases from V and 1 base from J, with 18 bases between. Germline CDR1 reads GTSNPN; CDR2 reads SVGIG (reference sequence). The CDR3 contains 17 residues. CDR3 in DNA: TGTGCCTGGAGTCTTAGCAGGGAACGTCTGGCCAAAAACATTCAGTACTTC. This codes for CAWSLSRERLAKNIQYF.

This clone was seen only a few times. The chain combines TRBV5-1 with TRBJ1-4, with 9 bases identical to TRBD1. The CDR3 is 16 residues long. V lost 5 bases, J lost 12 bases, and 17 bases stayed unmatched. Per the germline V gene, CDR1 is SGHRS and CDR2 is YFSETQ. CDR3 sequence reads: CASRLTGGIARYELFF. The CDR3 nucleotides read TGCGCCAGCAGACTAACAGGGGGCATCGCCCGATACGAACTGTTTTTT.

The chain combines TRBV7-3 with TRBJ2-5, with D perhaps matching TRBD2 (6 bases). CDR1 and CDR2 (germline): SGHTA, FQGTGA. Between the trimmed V and J ends, which lost 2 bases and 6 bases, there was a span of 13 bases. The CDR3 totals 14 residues. In nucleotides, the CDR3 is TGTGCCAGCAGCTTAGAGGAGGGTATGAAGACCCAGTACTTC. It translates to CASSLEEGMKTQYF.

The table lists this clone with a few counts. This chain uses TRBV18 with TRBJ2-5; the D is unclear. The germline V gene has CDR1 KGHSH and CDR2 LQKENI. V lost 1 base and J 0 bases, leaving 6 bases between the germline ends. This CDR3 has 14 residues. CDR3 sequence reads: CASSPRRNQETQYF. As DNA, the CDR3 is TGTGCCAGCTCACCACGTCGTAACCAAGAGACCCAGTACTTC. Looking up the rest from reference TRBV18 and TRBJ2-5 gives the full variable domain: NAGVMQNPRHLVRRRGQEARLRCSPMKGHSHVYWYRQLPEEGLKFMVYLQKENIIDESGMPKERFSAEFPKEGPSILRIQQVVRGDSAAYFCASSPRRNQETQYFGPGTRLLVL.

About this clone itself: A clone one base away is much larger, so this may be a read error. The identical CDR3 is also encoded by other nucleotide sequences in the sample. The chain recombines TRBV18 with TRBJ2-5, with D unresolved. The germline V gene encodes CDR1 KGHSH and CDR2 LQKENI. The CDR3 spans 11 residues. V lost 6 bases, J lost 2 bases, and 4 bases lay in between. The CDR3 nucleotides are TGTGCCAGCTCTCCGCAAGAGACCCAGTACTTC. Translation gives CASSPQETQYF. The variable domain in full, completed from reference TRBV18 and TRBJ2-5, reads NAGVMQNPRHLVRRRGQEARLRCSPMKGHSHVYWYRQLPEEGLKFMVYLQKENIIDESGMPKERFSAEFPKEGPSILRIQQVVRGDSAAYFCASSPQETQYFGPGTRLLVL.